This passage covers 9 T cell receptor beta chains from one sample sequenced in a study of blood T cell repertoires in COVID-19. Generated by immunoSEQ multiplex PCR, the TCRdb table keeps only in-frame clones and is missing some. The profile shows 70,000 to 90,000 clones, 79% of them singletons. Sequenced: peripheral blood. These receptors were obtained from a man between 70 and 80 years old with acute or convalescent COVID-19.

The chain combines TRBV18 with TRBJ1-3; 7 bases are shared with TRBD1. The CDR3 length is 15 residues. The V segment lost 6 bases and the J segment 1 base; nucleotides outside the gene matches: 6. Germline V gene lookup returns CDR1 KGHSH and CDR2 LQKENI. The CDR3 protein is CASSQGQASGNTIYF. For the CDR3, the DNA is TGTGCCAGCTCTCAAGGACAGGCGTCTGGAAACACCATATATTTT.

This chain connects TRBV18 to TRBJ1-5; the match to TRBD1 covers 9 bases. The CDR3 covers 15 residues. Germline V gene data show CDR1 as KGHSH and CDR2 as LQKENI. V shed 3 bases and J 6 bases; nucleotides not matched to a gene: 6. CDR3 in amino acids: CASSPVGQGGQPQHF. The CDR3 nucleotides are TGTGCCAGCTCACCCGTGGGACAGGGCGGTCAGCCCCAGCATTTT.

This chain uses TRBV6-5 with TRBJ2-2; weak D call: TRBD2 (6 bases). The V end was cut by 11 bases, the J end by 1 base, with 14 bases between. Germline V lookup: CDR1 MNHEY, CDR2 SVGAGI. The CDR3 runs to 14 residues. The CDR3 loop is CAVSSGVNTGELFF. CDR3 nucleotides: TGTGCCGTCTCATCGGGGGTGAACACCGGGGAGCTGTTTTTT.

Here the CDR3 reads CASGAGQLMTDTQYF. The CDR3 DNA reads TGTGCCAGCGGCGCAGGGCAATTGATGACAGATACGCAGTATTTT. J is TRBJ2-3 and V is TRBV7-6; tentative D call: TRBD1 (5 bases). This CDR3 spans 15 amino acids. Germline lookup yields CDR1 SGHVS and CDR2 FNYEAQ. With 8 bases removed from V and 3 bases from J, the gap between germline ends came to 18 bases.

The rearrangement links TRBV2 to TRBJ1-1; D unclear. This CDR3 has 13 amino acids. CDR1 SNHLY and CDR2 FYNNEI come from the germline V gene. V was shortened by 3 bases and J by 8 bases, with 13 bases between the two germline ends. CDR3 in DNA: TGTGCCAGCAGTGAGCGGAGCCAGACCGAAGCTTTCTTT. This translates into CASSERSQTEAFF.

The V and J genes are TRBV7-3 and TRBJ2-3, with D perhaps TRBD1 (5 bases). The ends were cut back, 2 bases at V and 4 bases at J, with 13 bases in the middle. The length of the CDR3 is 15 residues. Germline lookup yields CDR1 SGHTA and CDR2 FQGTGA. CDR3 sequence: CASSLGAWAADTQYF. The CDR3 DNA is TGTGCCAGCAGCTTAGGGGCGTGGGCCGCAGATACGCAGTATTTT.

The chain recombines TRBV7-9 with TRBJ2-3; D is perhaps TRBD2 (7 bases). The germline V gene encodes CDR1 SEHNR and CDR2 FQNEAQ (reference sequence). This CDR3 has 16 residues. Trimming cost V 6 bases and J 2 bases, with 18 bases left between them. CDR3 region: CASSPQGSGVTDTQYF. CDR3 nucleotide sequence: TGTGCCAGCAGTCCTCAGGGGAGCGGGGTCACAGATACGCAGTATTTT. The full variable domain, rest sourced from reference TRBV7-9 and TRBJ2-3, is DTGVSQNPRHKITKRGQNVTFRCDPISEHNRLYWYRQTLGQGPEFLTYFQNEAQLEKSRLLSDRFSAERPKGSFSTLEIQRTEQGDSAMYLCASSPQGSGVTDTQYFGPGTRLTVL.

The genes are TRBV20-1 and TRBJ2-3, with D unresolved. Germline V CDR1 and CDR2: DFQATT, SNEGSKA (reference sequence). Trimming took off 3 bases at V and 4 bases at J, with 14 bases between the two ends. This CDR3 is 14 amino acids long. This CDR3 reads CSASALKPADTQYF. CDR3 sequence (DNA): TGCAGTGCTAGTGCCTTGAAACCGGCAGATACGCAGTATTTT.

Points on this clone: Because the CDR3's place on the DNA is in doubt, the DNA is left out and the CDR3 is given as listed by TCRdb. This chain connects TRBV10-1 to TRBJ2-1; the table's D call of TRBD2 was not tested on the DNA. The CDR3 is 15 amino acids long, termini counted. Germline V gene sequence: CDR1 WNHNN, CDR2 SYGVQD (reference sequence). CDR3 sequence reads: CASSTSGGVGREQFF.